This T cell receptor (beta chain) was captured in a study of blood T cell repertoires in COVID-19. Looking at the study overall: COVID-19 samples from acute and convalescent phases originated in the United States, Italy and Spain. Sample material is recorded as cDNA or gDNA derived from T cells, B-cell-depleted T cells, or PBMCs.

Data came from immunoSEQ multiplex PCR; TCRdb stores just in-frame clones and leaves some out. The top ten clones hold 4.8% of a sample with 150,000 to 200,000 clones, 80% to 95% of them seen once. V was trimmed by 0 bases and J by 0 bases, leaving 12 bases between them. In germline, CDR1 is MNHEY, CDR2 SMNVEV (reference sequence). The CDR3 loop spans 16 amino acids. The sample comprised peripheral blood. The rearrangement joins TRBV27 to TRBJ2-7; the D gene is possibly TRBD2 (5 bases). This TCR was recovered from a man aged 25 to 40 with COVID-19, enrolled during active disease. The CDR3 is CASSLSNRGSSYEQYF. The CDR3 DNA reads TGTGCCAGCAGTTTATCAAACCGGGGTAGCTCCTACGAGCAGTACTTC.